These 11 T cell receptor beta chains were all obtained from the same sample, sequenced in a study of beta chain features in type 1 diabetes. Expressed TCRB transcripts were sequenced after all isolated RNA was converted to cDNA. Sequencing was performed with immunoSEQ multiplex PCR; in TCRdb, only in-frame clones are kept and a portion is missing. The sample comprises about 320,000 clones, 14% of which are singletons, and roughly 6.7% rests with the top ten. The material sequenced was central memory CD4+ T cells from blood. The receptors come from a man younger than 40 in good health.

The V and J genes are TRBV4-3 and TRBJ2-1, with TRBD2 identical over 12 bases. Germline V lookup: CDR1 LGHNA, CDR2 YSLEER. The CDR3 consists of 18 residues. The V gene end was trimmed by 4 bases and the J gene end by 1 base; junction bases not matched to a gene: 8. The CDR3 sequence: CASSLLPTSGSSYNEQFF. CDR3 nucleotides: TGCGCCAGCAGCCTCCTACCGACTAGCGGGAGTTCCTACAATGAGCAGTTCTTC.

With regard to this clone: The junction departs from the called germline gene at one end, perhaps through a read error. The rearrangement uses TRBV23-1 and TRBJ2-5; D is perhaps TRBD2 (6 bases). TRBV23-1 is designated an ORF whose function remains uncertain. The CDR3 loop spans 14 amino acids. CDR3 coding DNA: TGTGCCAGCAGCTTAGGAGGGGCGCGAGAGACCCAGTACTTC. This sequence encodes CASSLGGARETQYF.

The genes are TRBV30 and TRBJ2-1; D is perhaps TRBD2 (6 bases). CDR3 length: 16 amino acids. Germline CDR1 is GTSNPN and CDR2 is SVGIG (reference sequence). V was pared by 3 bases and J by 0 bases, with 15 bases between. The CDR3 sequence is CAWRALSGSSYNEQFF. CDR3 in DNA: TGTGCCTGGAGAGCTCTTAGCGGTAGCTCCTACAATGAGCAGTTCTTC.

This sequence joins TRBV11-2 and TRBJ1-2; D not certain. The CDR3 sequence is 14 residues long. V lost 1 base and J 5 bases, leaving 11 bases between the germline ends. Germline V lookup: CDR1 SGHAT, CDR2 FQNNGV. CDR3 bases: TGTGCCAGCAGCTTAGTACTCCAAAGTTATGGCTACACCTTC. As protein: CASSLVLQSYGYTF. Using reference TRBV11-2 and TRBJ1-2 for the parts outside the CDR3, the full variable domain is EAGVAQSPRYKIIEKRQSVAFWCNPISGHATLYWYQQILGQGPKLLIQFQNNGVVDDSQLPKDRFSAERLKGVDSTLKIQPAKLEDSAVYLCASSLVLQSYGYTFGSGTRLTVV.

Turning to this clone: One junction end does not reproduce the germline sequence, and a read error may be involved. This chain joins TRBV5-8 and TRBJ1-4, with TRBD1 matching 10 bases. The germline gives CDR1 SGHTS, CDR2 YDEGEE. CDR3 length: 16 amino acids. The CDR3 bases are TGCGCCAGCAGCCACGTACCGGGACAGGGGTCTGAAAAACTGTTTTTT. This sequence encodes CASSHVPGQGSEKLFF.

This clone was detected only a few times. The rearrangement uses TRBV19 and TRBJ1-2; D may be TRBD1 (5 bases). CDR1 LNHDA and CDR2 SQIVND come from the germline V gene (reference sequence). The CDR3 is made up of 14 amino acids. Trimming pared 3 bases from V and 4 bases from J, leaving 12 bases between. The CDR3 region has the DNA TGTGCCAGTAGTATCGAGGGGACGGGCTATGGCTACACCTTC. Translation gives CASSIEGTGYGYTF.

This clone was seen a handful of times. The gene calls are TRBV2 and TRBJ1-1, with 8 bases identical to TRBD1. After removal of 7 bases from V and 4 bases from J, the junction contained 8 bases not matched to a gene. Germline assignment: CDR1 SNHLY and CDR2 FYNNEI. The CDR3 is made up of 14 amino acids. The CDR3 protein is CASKTGGSPTEAFF. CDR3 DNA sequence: TGTGCCAGCAAAACAGGGGGAAGTCCCACTGAAGCTTTCTTT.

CDR3 sequence (DNA): TGTGCCAGCAGGACCGGGACGCAAGACGAGTTCTTC. Amino acid sequence: CASRTGTQDEFF. The chain is built from TRBV6-1 and TRBJ2-1; D may match TRBD1 or TRBD2 (5 bases each). CDR1 and CDR2 from the germline V gene are MNHNS and SASEGT. There are 12 residues in the CDR3. V was trimmed by 6 bases and J by 14 bases, leaving 17 bases between them.

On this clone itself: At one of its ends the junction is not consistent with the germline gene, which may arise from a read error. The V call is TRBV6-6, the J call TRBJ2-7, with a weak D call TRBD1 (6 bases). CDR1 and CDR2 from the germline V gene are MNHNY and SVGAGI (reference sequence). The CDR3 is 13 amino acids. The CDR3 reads CASNSRTVPVRHF. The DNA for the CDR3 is TGTGCCAGCAACTCTCGGACAGTCCCAGTAAGGCACTTC.

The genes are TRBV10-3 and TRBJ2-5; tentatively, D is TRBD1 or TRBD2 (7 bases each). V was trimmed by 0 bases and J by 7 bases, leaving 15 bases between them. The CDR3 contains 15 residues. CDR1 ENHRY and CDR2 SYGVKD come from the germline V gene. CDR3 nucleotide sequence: TGTGCCATCAGTGAGTCGGACGGGGAGGGGGCGACCCAGTACTTC. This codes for CAISESDGEGATQYF.

CDR3 in DNA: TGTGCCAGTAGGTCGCAGGGAGCTAACTATGGCTACACCTTC. Amino acid sequence: CASRSQGANYGYTF. The rearrangement joins TRBV19 to TRBJ1-2; a weak D match, TRBD1 (5 bases). This CDR3 region has 14 residues. Trimming took off 6 bases at V and 0 bases at J, with 11 bases between the two ends. Germline values: CDR1 LNHDA, CDR2 SQIVND (reference sequence).